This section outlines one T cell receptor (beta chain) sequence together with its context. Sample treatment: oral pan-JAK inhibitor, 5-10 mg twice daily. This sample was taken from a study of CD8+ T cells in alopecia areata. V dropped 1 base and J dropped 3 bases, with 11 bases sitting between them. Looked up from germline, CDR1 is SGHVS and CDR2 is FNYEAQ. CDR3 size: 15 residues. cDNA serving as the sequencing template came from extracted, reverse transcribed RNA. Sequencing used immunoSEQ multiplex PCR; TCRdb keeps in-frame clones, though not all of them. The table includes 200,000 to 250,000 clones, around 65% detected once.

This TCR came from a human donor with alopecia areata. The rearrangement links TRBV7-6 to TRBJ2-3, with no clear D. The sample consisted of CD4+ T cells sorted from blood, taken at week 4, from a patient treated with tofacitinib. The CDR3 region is CASSLGVSTTDTQYF. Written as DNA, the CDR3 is TGTGCCAGCAGCTTAGGTGTTTCTACAACAGATACGCAGTATTTT.